The 15 T cell receptor beta chains in this list originate from one sample, sequenced in a study of blood T cells in healthy people across ages. A second about 7 to 12 cycle PCR used barcoded and J-beta primers. TCRdb re-called the 5' RACE reads through MiXCR, storing one row per CDR3 protein. The sample carries about a million distinct CDR3 sequences, approximately 50% recorded once. Sample: blood. The receptor source for this set is a woman aged 60 to 75 in good health.

In its sample, this clonotype was seen a few times. This chain connects TRBV15 to TRBJ2-6, with TRBD1 matching over 7 bases. V shed 1 base and J 2 bases; nucleotides not matched to a gene: 2. This CDR3 spans 16 amino acids. Germline V gene sequence: CDR1 LNHNV, CDR2 YYDKDF (reference sequence). CDR3 loop: CATSRGQGTGANVLTF. The CDR3 DNA is TGTGCCACCAGCAGAGGACAGGGTACTGGGGCCAACGTCCTGACTTTC.

This clonotype turned up a few times. V gene TRBV20-1 combines with J gene TRBJ2-5; D remains ambiguous. From germline, CDR1 is DFQATT and CDR2 SNEGSKA (reference sequence). CDR3 size: 9 residues. Trimming stripped 8 bases from V and 5 bases from J, with 6 bases between. This chain's CDR3 is CSLLETQYF. CDR3 in DNA: TGCAGTCTCCTGGAGACCCAGTACTTC.

V and J are TRBV6-1 and TRBJ2-5; 8 nucleotides agree with TRBD1. With V trimmed by 7 bases and J by 6 bases, 10 bases remained unmatched. CDR1 and CDR2 from the germline V gene are MNHNS and SASEGT. CDR3 length: 14 residues. The CDR3 DNA sequence: TGTGCCAGCATCGAACGGACAGGGCGAAAGACCCAGTACTTC. This encodes CASIERTGRKTQYF.

At least ten counts were recorded for this clonotype. The CDR3, as DNA: TGTGCCAGCAGCTTAGCGGGACCGCCGAATTCACCCCTCCACTTT. Translation gives CASSLAGPPNSPLHF. The chain couples TRBV7-2 to TRBJ1-6, with D possibly TRBD1 on 5 matching bases. The germline gives CDR1 SGHTA, CDR2 FQGNSA. Trimming took 0 bases from V and 7 from J, leaving 10 bases between them. There are 15 residues in the CDR3.

This clonotype was recorded only once. V and J are TRBV5-1 and TRBJ2-7; 8 bases line up with TRBD2. This CDR3 spans 15 amino acids. V gave up 0 bases and J gave up 6 bases; unmatched junction bases: 8. Germline CDR1 and CDR2: SGHRS and YFSETQ. The CDR3 loop reads CASSLAGGDSREQYF. CDR3 nucleotide sequence: TGCGCCAGCAGCTTGGCGGGGGGGGACTCTCGCGAGCAGTACTTC.

Only one count was recorded for this clonotype. A read error may be the cause here, since a much bigger clone is one base away. The chain combines TRBV27 with TRBJ1-4; the D is unclear. The germline CDR1 and CDR2 sequences are MNHEY and SMNVEV (reference sequence). This CDR3 spans 14 amino acids. V was clipped by 1 base and J by 10 bases, with 13 bases between them. The DNA of the CDR3 is TGTGCCAGCAGTTTATGGTCGACGTCAGGAAAACTGTTTTTT. This translates into CASSLWSTSGKLFF.

This rearrangement joins TRBV7-9 to TRBJ2-1; unclear D gene. Germline assignment: CDR1 SEHNR and CDR2 FQNEAQ (reference sequence). The CDR3 sequence is 17 residues long. Trimming took 5 bases from V and 5 from J, leaving 22 bases between them. CDR3 region: CASSHLAIRTPHNEQFF. In nucleotides, the CDR3 is TGTGCCAGCAGCCATCTGGCCATACGGACCCCCCACAATGAGCAGTTCTTC. The full variable domain, completed using reference TRBV7-9 and TRBJ2-1, is DTGVSQNPRHKITKRGQNVTFRCDPISEHNRLYWYRQTLGQGPEFLTYFQNEAQLEKSRLLSDRFSAERPKGSFSTLEIQRTEQGDSAMYLCASSHLAIRTPHNEQFFGPGTRLTVL.

The chain combines TRBV7-2 with TRBJ2-1; 7 bases agree with TRBD2. The CDR3 length is 12 residues. Trimming removed 6 bases from V and 7 bases from J; junction bases left unmatched: 3. Germline lookup yields CDR1 SGHTA and CDR2 FQGNSA. CDR3 region: CASRREENEQFF. CDR3 in DNA: TGTGCCAGCAGACGGGAGGAAAATGAGCAGTTCTTC.

The chain is built from TRBV7-9 and TRBJ1-1, with a tentative D call TRBD1 (5 bases). V gave up 1 base and J gave up 1 base, with 10 bases separating them. Germline V gene lookup returns CDR1 SEHNR and CDR2 FQNEAQ (reference sequence). CDR3 length equals 15 residues. The CDR3 loop is CASSLVPGKNTEAFF. The CDR3 DNA sequence: TGTGCCAGCAGCTTAGTCCCAGGGAAGAACACTGAAGCTTTCTTT.

This clonotype has more than one count but fewer than ten. The chain is built from TRBV15 and TRBJ2-7; D not certain. The germline V and J ends were trimmed by 0 bases and 0 bases, with 6 bases remaining between them. The CDR3 is made up of 14 amino acids. Germline V CDR1 and CDR2: LNHNV, YYDKDF (reference sequence). The CDR3 loop reads CATSRDWGSYEQYF. For the CDR3, the DNA is TGTGCCACCAGCAGAGACTGGGGCTCCTACGAGCAGTACTTC.

This clonotype was seen more than once but under ten times. V and J are TRBV20-1 and TRBJ2-1, with D hard to call. The V gene lost 6 bases and the J gene lost 13 bases, with 13 bases spanning the gap. The CDR3 runs 10 residues. Per the germline V gene, CDR1 is DFQATT and CDR2 is SNEGSKA (reference sequence). The CDR3 DNA reads as TGCAGTGCCATGGGGAATATCCAGTTCTTC. Amino acids: CSAMGNIQFF.

The chain uses TRBV20-1 and TRBJ2-7; D is possibly TRBD1 (5 bases). The germline V and J ends were trimmed by 3 bases and 9 bases, with 21 bases remaining between them. Per germline, CDR1 DFQATT and CDR2 SNEGSKA (reference sequence). The CDR3 runs 14 residues. The CDR3 DNA follows: TGCAGTGCTAGGATAGTTGTATGGGGCGGCGCGCAGTACTTC. Protein: CSARIVVWGGAQYF.

In this sample, this clonotype turned up a few times. The J gene is TRBJ2-5, the V gene TRBV29-1, with 12 nucleotides matching TRBD1. The CDR3 covers 13 residues. Per the germline V gene, CDR1 is SQVTM and CDR2 is ANQGSEA. The CDR3 spells CSLRDRGRETQYF. CDR3 DNA sequence: TGCTCCCTCCGGGACAGGGGGCGGGAGACCCAGTACTTC.

The V and J genes are TRBV2 and TRBJ2-4; 8 nucleotides line up with TRBD1. J lost 9 bases, V lost 7 bases, and 11 bases had no gene match. CDR1 SNHLY and CDR2 FYNNEI come from the germline V gene. The CDR3 extends over 14 amino acids. The CDR3 bases are TGTGCCAGCAAACCCGGGACAGGTGGGACCATTCAGTACTTC. It translates to CASKPGTGGTIQYF.

This clonotype was seen only a few times. The chain combines TRBV29-1 with TRBJ2-1; TRBD1 aligns across 7 bases. The germline V gene encodes CDR1 SQVTM and CDR2 ANQGSEA. CDR3 length: 14 residues. V lost 6 bases and J lost 6; bases outside the gene matches: 11. The CDR3 region has the DNA TGCAGCGTCTTGGAGGTGGGGACAGCCAATGAGCAGTTCTTC. It encodes CSVLEVGTANEQFF.